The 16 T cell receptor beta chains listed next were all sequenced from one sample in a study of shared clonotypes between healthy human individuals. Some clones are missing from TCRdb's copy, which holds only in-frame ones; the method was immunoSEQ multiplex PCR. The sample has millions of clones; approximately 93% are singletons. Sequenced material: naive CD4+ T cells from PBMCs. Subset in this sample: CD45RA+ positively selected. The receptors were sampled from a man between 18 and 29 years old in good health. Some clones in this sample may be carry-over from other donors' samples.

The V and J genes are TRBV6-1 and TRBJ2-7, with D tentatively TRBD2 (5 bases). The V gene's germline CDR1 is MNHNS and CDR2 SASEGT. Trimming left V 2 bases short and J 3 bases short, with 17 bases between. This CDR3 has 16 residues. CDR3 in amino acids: CASSEFGRAGSYEQYF. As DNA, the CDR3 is TGTGCCAGCAGTGAATTTGGTAGAGCTGGGAGCTACGAGCAGTACTTC.

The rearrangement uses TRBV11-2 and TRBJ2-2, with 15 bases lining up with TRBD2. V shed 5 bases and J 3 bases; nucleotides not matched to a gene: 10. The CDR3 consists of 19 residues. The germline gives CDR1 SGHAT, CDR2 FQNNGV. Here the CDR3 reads CASSHLWTSGRAHTGELFF. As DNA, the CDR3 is TGTGCCAGCAGCCATCTATGGACTAGCGGGAGGGCCCACACCGGGGAGCTGTTTTTT.

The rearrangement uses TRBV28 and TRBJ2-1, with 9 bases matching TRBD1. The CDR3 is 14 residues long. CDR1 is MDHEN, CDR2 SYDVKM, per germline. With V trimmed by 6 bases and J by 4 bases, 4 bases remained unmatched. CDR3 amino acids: CASRDRGEYNEQFF. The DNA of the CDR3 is TGTGCCAGCAGAGACAGGGGGGAATACAATGAGCAGTTCTTC.

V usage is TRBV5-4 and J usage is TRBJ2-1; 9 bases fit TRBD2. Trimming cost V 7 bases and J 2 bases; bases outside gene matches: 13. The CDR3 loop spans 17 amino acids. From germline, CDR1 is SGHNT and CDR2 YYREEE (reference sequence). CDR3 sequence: CASGSRAGGPPYNEQFF. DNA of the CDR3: TGTGCCAGCGGCTCTCGGGCGGGAGGGCCTCCCTACAATGAGCAGTTCTTC.

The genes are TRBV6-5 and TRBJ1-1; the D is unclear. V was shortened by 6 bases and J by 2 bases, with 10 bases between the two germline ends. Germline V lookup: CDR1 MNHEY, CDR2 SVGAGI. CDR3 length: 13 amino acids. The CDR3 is CASSPQSNTEAFF. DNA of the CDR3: TGTGCCAGCAGCCCGCAAAGTAACACTGAAGCTTTCTTT.

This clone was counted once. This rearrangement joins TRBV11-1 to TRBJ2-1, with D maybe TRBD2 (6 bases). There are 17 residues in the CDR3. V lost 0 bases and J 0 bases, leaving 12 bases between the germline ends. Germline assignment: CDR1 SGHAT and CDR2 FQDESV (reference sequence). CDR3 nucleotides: TGTGCCAGCAGCTTAGCGGGAGGTCGAGGCTCCTACAATGAGCAGTTCTTC. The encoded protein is CASSLAGGRGSYNEQFF.

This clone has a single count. CDR3 protein: CASSVEPQEISGNTIYF. The CDR3 DNA sequence: TGTGCCAGCAGCGTAGAACCCCAGGAAATCTCTGGAAACACCATATATTTT. V usage is TRBV9 and J usage is TRBJ1-3, with D unresolved. Germline V gene lookup returns CDR1 SGDLS and CDR2 YYNGEE. V lost 0 bases, J lost 0 bases, and 13 bases lay in between. This CDR3 has 17 residues.

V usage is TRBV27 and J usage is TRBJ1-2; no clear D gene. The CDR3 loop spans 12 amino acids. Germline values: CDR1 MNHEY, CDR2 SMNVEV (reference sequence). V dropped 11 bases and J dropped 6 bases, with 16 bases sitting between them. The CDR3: CAGGGPTHGYTF. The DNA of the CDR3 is TGTGCCGGCGGAGGGCCCACCCATGGCTACACCTTC.

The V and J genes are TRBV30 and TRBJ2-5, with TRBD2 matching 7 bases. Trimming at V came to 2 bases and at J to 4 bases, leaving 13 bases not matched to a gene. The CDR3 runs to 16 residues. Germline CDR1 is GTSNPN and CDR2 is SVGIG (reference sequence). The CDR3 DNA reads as TGTGCCTGGAGTCGTAGACTAGGCGGGGGAAGAGAGACCCAGTACTTC. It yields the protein CAWSRRLGGGRETQYF. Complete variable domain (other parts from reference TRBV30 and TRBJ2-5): SQTIHQWPATLVQPVGSPLSLECTVEGTSNPNLYWYRQAAGRGLQLLFYSVGIGQISSEVPQNLSASRPQDRQFILSSKKLLLSDSGFYLCAWSRRLGGGRETQYFGPGTRLLVL.

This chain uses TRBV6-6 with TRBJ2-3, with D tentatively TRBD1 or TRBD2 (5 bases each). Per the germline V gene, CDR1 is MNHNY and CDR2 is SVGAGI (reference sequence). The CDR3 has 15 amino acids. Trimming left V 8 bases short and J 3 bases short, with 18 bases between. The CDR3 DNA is TGTGCCAGCGTCCCGGTGGGGACGGGTACAGATACGCAGTATTTT. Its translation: CASVPVGTGTDTQYF.

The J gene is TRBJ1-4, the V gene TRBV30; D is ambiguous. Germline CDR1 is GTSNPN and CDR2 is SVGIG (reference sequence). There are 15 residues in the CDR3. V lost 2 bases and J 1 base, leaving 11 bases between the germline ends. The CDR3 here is CAWSMAGGTNEKLFF. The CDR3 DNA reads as TGTGCCTGGAGTATGGCAGGCGGAACTAATGAAAAACTGTTTTTT.

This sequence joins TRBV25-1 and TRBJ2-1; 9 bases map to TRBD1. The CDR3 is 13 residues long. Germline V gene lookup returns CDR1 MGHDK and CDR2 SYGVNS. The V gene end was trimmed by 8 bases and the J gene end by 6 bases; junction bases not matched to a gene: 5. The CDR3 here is CASQGQGPNEQFF. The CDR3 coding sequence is TGTGCCAGCCAGGGACAGGGTCCCAATGAGCAGTTCTTC. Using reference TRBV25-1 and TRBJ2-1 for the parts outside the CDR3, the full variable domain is EADIYQTPRYLVIGTGKKITLECSQTMGHDKMYWYQQDPGMELHLIHYSYGVNSTEKGDLSSESTVSRIRTEHFPLTLESARPSHTSQYLCASQGQGPNEQFFGPGTRLTVL.

The CDR3: CASSPRDRPYEQYF. The CDR3 DNA follows: TGCGCCAGCAGCCCCCGGGACAGACCATACGAGCAGTACTTC. The rearrangement links TRBV4-3 to TRBJ2-5; 7 bases are shared with TRBD1. The DNA matches TRBJ2-7 better at its end, which makes the J call doubtful. The CDR3 consists of 14 residues. Germline assignment: CDR1 LGHNA and CDR2 YSLEER.

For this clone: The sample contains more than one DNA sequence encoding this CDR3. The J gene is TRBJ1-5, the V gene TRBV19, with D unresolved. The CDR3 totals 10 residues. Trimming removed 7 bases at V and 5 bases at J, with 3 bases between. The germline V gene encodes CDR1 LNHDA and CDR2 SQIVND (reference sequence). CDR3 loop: CASNDQPQHF. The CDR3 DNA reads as TGTGCCAGTAACGATCAGCCCCAGCATTTT.

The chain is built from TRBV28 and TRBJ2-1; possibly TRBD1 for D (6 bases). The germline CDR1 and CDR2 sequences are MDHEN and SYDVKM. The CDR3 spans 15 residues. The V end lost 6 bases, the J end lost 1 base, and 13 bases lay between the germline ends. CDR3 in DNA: TGTGCCAGCAGATACGACAGGAAATCCTACAATGAGCAGTTCTTC. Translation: CASRYDRKSYNEQFF. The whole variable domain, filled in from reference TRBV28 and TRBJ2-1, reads DVKVTQSSRYLVKRTGEKVFLECVQDMDHENMFWYRQDPGLGLRLIYFSYDVKMKEKGDIPEGYSVSREKKERFSLILESASTNQTSMYLCASRYDRKSYNEQFFGPGTRLTVL.

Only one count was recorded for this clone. CDR3 sequence: CASSPPGLPNTGELFF. CDR3 in DNA: TGTGCCAGCAGCCCGCCGGGACTGCCGAACACCGGGGAGCTGTTTTTT. The rearrangement uses TRBV7-8 and TRBJ2-2; possible D gene TRBD2, 6 bases. The CDR3 contains 16 residues. Trimming removed 5 bases from V and 0 bases from J, with 13 bases in between. Germline V gene data show CDR1 as SGHVS and CDR2 as FQNEAQ.